The entry below gives a single TCR beta chain sequence along with its context. The record originates from a study of glioma-infiltrating T cells after dendritic cell vaccination. Input was 2 ug genomic DNA, or all available if less. The method was immunoSEQ multiplex PCR; TCRdb's version includes in-frame clones alone and lacks a portion of them. The repertoire holds some 90,000 clones, with 70% to 90% as singletons. Time point here: after dendritic cell vaccination, including at tumor progression/relapse. The CDR3 contains 16 residues. Germline CDR1 is SGHDT and CDR2 is YYEEEE. After removal of 2 bases from V and 6 bases from J, the junction contained 10 bases not matched to a gene.

This chain joins TRBV5-6 and TRBJ1-2; 10 positions match TRBD1. This TCR was sampled from a human donor with glioblastoma. The starting material was blood, obtained after dendritic cell vaccination. The CDR3, as DNA: TGTGCCAGCAGCTTTACCGGGACAGGGGTGAGGGATGGCTACACCTTC. This codes for CASSFTGTGVRDGYTF.